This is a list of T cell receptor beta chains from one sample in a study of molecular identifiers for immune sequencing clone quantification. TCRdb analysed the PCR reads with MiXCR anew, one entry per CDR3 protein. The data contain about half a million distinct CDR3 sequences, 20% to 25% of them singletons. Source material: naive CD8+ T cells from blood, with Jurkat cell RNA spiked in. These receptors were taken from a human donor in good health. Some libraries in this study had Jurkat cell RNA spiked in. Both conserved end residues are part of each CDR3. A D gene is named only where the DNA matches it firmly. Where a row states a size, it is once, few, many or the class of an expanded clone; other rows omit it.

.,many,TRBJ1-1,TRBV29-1,CSLPSTGGEAFF,TGCAGCCTACCCTCCACCGGGGGTGAAGCTTTCTTT
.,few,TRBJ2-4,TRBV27,CASSSNSGAKNIQYF,TGTGCCAGCAGTTCCAACAGCGGAGCCAAAAACATTCAGTACTTC
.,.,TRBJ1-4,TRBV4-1,CASSPQRGEWNEKLFF,TGCGCCAGCAGCCCCCAGCGAGGGGAATGGAATGAAAAACTGTTTTTT
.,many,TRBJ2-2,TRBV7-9,CASSRGEAGELFF,TGTGCCAGCAGCCGAGGAGAGGCCGGGGAGCTGTTTTTT
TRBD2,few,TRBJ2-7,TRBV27,CASSWSSGTHLGLYF,TGTGCCAGCAGTTGGTCTAGCGGGACCCACCTTGGTTTGTACTTC
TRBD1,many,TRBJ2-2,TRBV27,CAARQGTDTGELFF,TGTGCCGCAAGACAGGGCACGGACACCGGGGAGCTGTTTTTT
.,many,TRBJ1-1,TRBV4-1,CASSQAQVMNTEAFF,TGCGCCAGCAGCCAAGCACAGGTCATGAACACTGAAGCTTTCTTT
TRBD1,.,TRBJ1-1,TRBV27,CASSGSGGTARWTNTEAFF,TGTGCCAGCAGTGGCTCAGGGGGCACGGCGCGTTGGACGAACACTGAAGCTTTCTTT
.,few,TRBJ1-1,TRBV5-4,CASSFGTTEAFF,TGTGCCAGCAGCTTTGGTACCACTGAAGCTTTCTTT
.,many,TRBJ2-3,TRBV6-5,CASSYSPSGPDTQYF,TGTGCCAGCAGTTACTCCCCTTCGGGGCCGGATACGCAGTATTTT
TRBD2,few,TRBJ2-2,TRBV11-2,CASRWTSANTGELFF,TGTGCCAGCAGATGGACTAGCGCTAACACCGGGGAGCTGTTTTTT
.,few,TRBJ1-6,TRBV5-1,CASSLDWGDNSPLHF,TGCGCCAGCAGCTTGGATTGGGGGGACAATTCACCCCTCCACTTT
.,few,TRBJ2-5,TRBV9,CASSVGQEKPYF,TGTGCCAGCAGCGTAGGACAGGAAAAGCCGTACTTC
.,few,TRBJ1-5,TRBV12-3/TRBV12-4,CASSFTAGNQPQHF,TGTGCCAGCAGTTTTACCGCGGGCAATCAGCCCCAGCATTTT
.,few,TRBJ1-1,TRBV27,CASSAEGRFRITEAFF,TGTGCCAGCAGTGCTGAGGGCAGGTTTCGTATCACTGAAGCTTTCTTT
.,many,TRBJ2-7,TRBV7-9,CASDPLEGYYEQYF,TGTGCCAGCGACCCCTTGGAGGGTTACTACGAGCAGTACTTC
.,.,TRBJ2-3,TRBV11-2,CASSSTGPPRNTQYF,TGTGCCAGCAGCTCAACCGGACCCCCCCGGAATACGCAGTATTTT
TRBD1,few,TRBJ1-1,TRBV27,CASSPGQVLEAFF,TGTGCCAGCAGCCCCGGACAGGTTCTTGAAGCTTTCTTT
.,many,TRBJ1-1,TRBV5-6,CASSARAMNTEAFF,TGTGCCAGCAGCGCCAGGGCCATGAACACTGAAGCTTTCTTT
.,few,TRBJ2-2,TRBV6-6,CASSYSGGQMNTGELFF,TGTGCCAGCAGTTACTCGGGGGGACAGATGAACACCGGGGAGCTGTTTTTT
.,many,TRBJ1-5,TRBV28,CASSPPGGGYNQPQHF,TGTGCCAGCAGTCCCCCGGGGGGGGGGTACAATCAGCCCCAGCATTTT
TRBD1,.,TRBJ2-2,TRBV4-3,CASSQPPGQVDTGELFF,TGCGCCAGCAGCCAACCCCCCGGACAGGTTGACACCGGGGAGCTGTTTTTT
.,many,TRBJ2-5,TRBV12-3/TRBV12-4,CASTGAETQYF,TGTGCCAGCACCGGAGCTGAGACCCAGTACTTC
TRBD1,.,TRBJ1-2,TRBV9,CASSRTGGPSVYGYTF,TGTGCCAGCAGCAGGACAGGGGGCCCCTCTGTCTATGGCTACACCTTC
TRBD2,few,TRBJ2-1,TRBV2,CASSALAGVNEQFF,TGTGCCAGCAGTGCTCTAGCGGGAGTCAATGAGCAGTTCTTC
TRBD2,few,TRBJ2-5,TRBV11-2,CASSLDVRLAGVETQYF,TGTGCCAGCAGCTTAGATGTTCGGCTAGCGGGAGTAGAGACCCAGTACTTC
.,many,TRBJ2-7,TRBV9,CASSVDPEHTYEQYF,TGTGCCAGCAGCGTAGACCCGGAACACACCTACGAGCAGTACTTC
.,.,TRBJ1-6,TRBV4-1,CASSQVRLPLHF,TGCGCCAGCAGCCAAGTTCGCTTACCCCTCCACTTT
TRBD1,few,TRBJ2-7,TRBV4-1,CASSPSRDSSYEQYF,TGCGCCAGCAGCCCCTCCCGGGACAGCTCCTACGAGCAGTACTTC
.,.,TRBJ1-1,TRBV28,CASSLWSDTEAFF,TGTGCCAGCAGTTTATGGTCAGACACTGAAGCTTTCTTT
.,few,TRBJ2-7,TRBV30,CAWNNPGAPHYEQYF,TGTGCCTGGAACAACCCGGGGGCCCCCCACTACGAGCAGTACTTC
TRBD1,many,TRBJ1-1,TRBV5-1,CASSLPWTGGERTEAFF,TGCGCCAGCAGCTTGCCCTGGACAGGGGGCGAGCGCACTGAAGCTTTCTTT
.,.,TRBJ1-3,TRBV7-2,CASSFGPRGPYSGNTIYF,TGTGCCAGCAGCTTTGGCCCCCGTGGGCCATACTCTGGAAACACCATATATTTT
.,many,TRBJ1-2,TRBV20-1,CSANRDYGYTF,TGCAGTGCTAACAGGGACTATGGCTACACCTTC
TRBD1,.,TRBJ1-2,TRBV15,CATSRDQTGYGYTF,TGTGCCACCAGCAGAGACCAGACAGGGTATGGCTACACCTTC
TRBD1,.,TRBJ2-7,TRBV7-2,CASSFDAGTGSYEQYF,TGTGCCAGCAGCTTCGACGCCGGGACAGGGAGCTACGAGCAGTACTTC
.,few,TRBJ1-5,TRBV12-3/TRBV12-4,CASSLGAGNSNQPQHF,TGTGCCAGCAGTTTAGGGGCCGGGAATAGCAATCAGCCCCAGCATTTT
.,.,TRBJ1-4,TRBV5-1,CASSLAGTHEKLFF,TGCGCCAGCAGCTTGGCCGGGACACACGAAAAACTGTTTTTT
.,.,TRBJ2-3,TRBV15,CATSNPGITQYF,TGTGCCACCAGCAATCCGGGAATCACGCAGTATTTT
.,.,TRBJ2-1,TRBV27,CASSIRGNEQLF,TGTGCCAGCAGTATTAGGGGGAATGAGCAGCTCTTC
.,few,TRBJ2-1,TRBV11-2,CASSLHSLNEQFF,TGTGCCAGCAGCTTACACAGCCTAAATGAGCAGTTCTTC
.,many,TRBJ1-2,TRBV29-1,CSVEGTTYGYTF,TGCAGCGTTGAAGGGACCACCTATGGCTACACCTTC
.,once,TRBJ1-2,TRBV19,CASSIVETGPSINYGYTF,TGTGCCAGTAGTATTGTGGAGACAGGACCTTCCATTAACTATGGCTACACCTTC
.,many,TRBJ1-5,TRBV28,CASSFLRNQPQHF,TGTGCCAGCAGTTTCCTTCGCAATCAGCCCCAGCATTTT
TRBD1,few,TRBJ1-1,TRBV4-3,CASSQITGVDTEAFF,TGCGCCAGCAGCCAAATAACAGGGGTGGACACTGAAGCTTTCTTT
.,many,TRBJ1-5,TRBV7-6,CASSRGQGMGQPQHF,TGTGCCAGCAGCAGAGGGCAGGGGATGGGTCAGCCCCAGCATTTT
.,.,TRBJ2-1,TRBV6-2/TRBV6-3,CASSYGYRGSYNEQFF,TGTGCCAGCAGTTACGGCTACCGGGGGAGCTACAATGAGCAGTTCTTC
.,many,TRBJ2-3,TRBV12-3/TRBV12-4,CASSPSAGDRTSTDTQYF,TGTGCCAGCAGCCCGTCGGCCGGCGACCGGACTAGCACAGATACGCAGTATTTT